This T cell receptor beta chain comes out of a study of long-term antiretroviral therapy in people with HIV. Researchers ran immunoSEQ v3.0 at survey level. Sequenced by immunoSEQ multiplex PCR; TCRdb stores in-frame clones only, minus some. The table has approximately 17,000 clones, approximately 90% seen once. General study points: HIV repertoires covered narrower CDR3 length ranges than controls did. Repertoire composition at all time points was dominated by clones that had expanded before ART.

For this clone: Its antigen is as yet unknown.

CDR1 and CDR2 (germline): MNHNS, SASEGT. This CDR3 is 15 amino acids long. Losses at the gene ends were 7 bases for V and 0 bases for J; bases not matched to a gene: 7. This rearrangement joins TRBV6-1 to TRBJ2-7; TRBD2 matches 9 bases. The source material was unsorted PBMCs, sampled 0.6 years after starting antiretroviral therapy. This receptor was identified in a woman between 40 and 55 years old with HIV. CDR3 sequence (DNA): TGTGCCAGCACTCCGGCGGGGGGGGGCTCCTACGAGCAGTACTTC. Amino acids: CASTPAGGGSYEQYF.